This T cell receptor (beta chain) was recovered during a study of regulatory T cells in long-lasting Graves disease. Relying on iRepertoire HTBI primers and Arm-PCR of CDR3 regions, the team built TCR beta libraries. Each CDR3 protein is one row after TCRdb ran MiXCR on the multiplex PCR reads. The table shows roughly 400,000 distinct CDR3 sequences, with around 20% occurring only once. The CDR3 runs to 15 residues. V was pared by 7 bases and J by 6 bases, with 11 bases of the junction left unmatched. From germline, CDR1 is MDHEN and CDR2 SYDVKM. This clonotype has just one count. Time point: persistent/refractory GD, antithyroid drugs over 5 years with positive TRAb. Extracted PBMC RNA gave rise to the TCR library.

This clonotype was obtained from a female donor with Graves disease. This specimen was peripheral blood mononuclear cells (PBMCs), taken when the disease was refractory, from a patient treated with antithyroid drugs. This chain links TRBV28 with TRBJ2-1; 8 bases map to TRBD2. CDR3 protein: CASTQTGTRVNEQFF. The CDR3 DNA follows: TGTGCCAGCACTCAAACCGGGACTAGGGTCAATGAGCAGTTCTTC.